The following is a T cell receptor beta chain sequence with its context. This receptor's antigen is unknown. Qualities for individual bases were not recorded, and no much larger clone is one base off. Blood samples were collected up to 4 times in the first month after transplant and then at least monthly when available. This entry belongs to a study of graft-versus-host responses after intestinal transplantation (dated by TCRdb to the early 2020s). For context, the study as a whole: Multivisceral, liver-intestinal, or isolated intestinal transplants were received by the recipients. Anti-thymocyte globulin induction was given to all recipients, followed by maintenance tacrolimus and steroids for approximately 3 years. After intestinal transplantation, graft-versus-host and host-versus-graft alloreactive T cell clones were followed in the graft, circulation and bone marrow using bulk TCR-beta CDR3 sequencing. To identify alloreactive clones, pre-transplant mixed lymphocyte reaction products were sequenced and compared with unstimulated pre-transplant donor and recipient T cells. A cohort of approximately 24 intestinal transplant recipients, including one retransplant, was enrolled, and 3 patients lacking pretransplant specimens were excluded. A peak of at least 4% donor T cells among recipient peripheral blood mononuclear cells was the definition used for donor T cell macrochimerism. Rather than being sequenced by the commercial service, samples from a few later patients were sequenced in-house on an Illumina MiSeq and processed with MiXCR. What the work shows at the level of the full study, not this receptor alone: Conclusions were limited by the relatively low number and heterogeneity of intestinal transplant patients. GvH clones turned up in recipient bone marrow, with some appearing earlier in ileal mucosa or blood, a pattern consistent with an intestinal mucosal origin. Early after transplant, declines in HvG clones were associated with peak levels of circulating GvH clones. Patients with donor T cell macrochimerism had high GvH to HvG T cell clonal ratios in their allografts.

From cysteine to phenylalanine, the CDR3 is 13 amino acids long. Only CDR3 DNA remains: 39 bases, in frame from the first base. CDR1 and CDR2, per the germline V gene (reference sequence), are LNHDA and SQIVND. Relative to germline, V is missing 8 bases and J is missing 1 base, with 4 bases of the junction outside any gene match. Preparation of the library involved the immunoSEQ multiplex PCR assay. Adaptive Biotechnologies carried out high-throughput TCR-beta CDR3 sequencing of genomic DNA for most patients. Turning to the authors' computational methods: TCR sequencing data were retrieved from Adaptive's ImmunoSEQ software for about 17 patients, whereas a few other patients were processed with MiXCR and VDJtools. Because the origin of CDR3 nucleotide sequences shared between donor and recipient could not be assigned, those sequences were removed. To be classed as alloreactive, a clone needed at least 2-fold expansion over unstimulated cells and a minimum CFSE-low frequency of 0.002% (template counts) or 0.001% (read counts). Clones detected in sequenced pre-transplant spleen, lymph node, or MLR CFSE-low populations of the donor or recipient were defined as mappable. Cumulative frequency of alloreactive clones was calculated as a percentage of all sequences weighted by copy number. The source is immuneACCESS, and TCRdb retained only in-frame sequences with V and J called. Part of the clones is not carried over; for the studies checked, unresolved V genes explain less than half of this, and the remainder is unexplained. Clone size and the V and J calls come from that table; the DNA yielded D and trimming. The sample table shows 15,000 to 20,000 clones, and almost 85% are seen once. Around 1.9% of the sample is taken by the ten largest.

This receptor chain uses TRBV19 and TRBJ2-5; TRBD1 lines up with 7 middle nucleotides. The TCR comes from a human patient who received an intestinal transplant, so some T cells may come from the graft donor. Sequences were derived from PBMCs, sampled 14 days after transplant. The CDR3: CASQDRPQETQYF. The nucleotide sequence reads TGTGCCAGTCAGGACAGGCCCCAAGAGACCCAGTACTTC.